The 19 T cell receptor beta chains given below trace back to one sample, sequenced in a study of identical twins (dated by TCRdb to 2016 to 2017). The library was prepared using 5' RACE. TCRdb lists the instrument as Illumina HiSeq 2000. TCRdb trimmed public reads at Q25 via fastp, called clones via MiXCR and kept in-frame beta chains. Entries that share a CDR3 protein sequence are merged under the most common genes and DNA. The sample profile shows around 480,000 distinct CDR3 sequences; approximately 15% of them were found once. Approximately 0.9% of the sample rests with the top ten. The same sample was also used in a study of yellow fever vaccine responses in identical twins.

The sample taken for sequencing was CD4+ T cells sorted from blood. All receptors derive from a woman between 18 and 30 years old in good health.

The V gene is TRBV24-1, the J gene TRBJ2-1; D is possibly TRBD1 (6 bases). The V and J ends lost 9 bases and 7 bases respectively, with 12 bases between them. CDR3 size: 12 residues. The germline gives CDR1 KGHDR, CDR2 SFDVKD. CDR3 sequence (DNA): TGTGCCACCGCCCACAGGGTGAATGAGCAGTTCTTC. As protein: CATAHRVNEQFF.

This clonotype has at least ten counts. The gene calls are TRBV6-6 and TRBJ2-3; possibly TRBD1 for D (6 bases). The germline gives CDR1 MNHNY, CDR2 SVGAGI (reference sequence). Trimming pared 5 bases from V and 2 bases from J, leaving 8 bases between. The CDR3 is made up of 13 amino acids. The CDR3 is CASSDRNTDTQYF. In nucleotides, the CDR3 is TGTGCCAGCAGTGACAGGAACACAGATACGCAGTATTTT.

This chain links TRBV6-1 with TRBJ2-3, with 7 bases that match TRBD2. CDR1 MNHNS and CDR2 SASEGT come from the germline V gene. V lost 3 bases, J lost 11 bases, and 11 bases stayed unmatched. This CDR3 has 14 residues. CDR3 region: CASSEGREAGLQYF. In nucleotides, the CDR3 is TGTGCCAGCAGTGAGGGACGGGAAGCGGGGTTGCAGTATTTT.

The rearrangement links TRBV30 to TRBJ2-5; D is possibly TRBD1 or TRBD2 (6 bases each). V was clipped by 6 bases and J by 5 bases, with 19 bases between them. This CDR3 is 14 amino acids long. CDR1 is GTSNPN and CDR2 is SVGIG in the germline V gene (reference sequence). CDR3 protein: CACNQGGTFETQYF. The CDR3 DNA is TGTGCCTGCAACCAAGGGGGGACATTTGAGACCCAGTACTTC.

The chain has TRBV7-3 and TRBJ1-5; 7 nucleotides align to TRBD1. Germline V gene data show CDR1 as SGHTA and CDR2 as FQGTGA. V trimming: 3 bases; J trimming: 10 bases; junction bases outside the gene matches: 3. This CDR3 contains 12 residues. The CDR3, as DNA: TGTGCCAGCAGCTTCGGGACAGATCCCCAGCATTTT. It encodes CASSFGTDPQHF.

This clonotype turned up a few times. This chain connects TRBV29-1 to TRBJ1-1; D might be TRBD1 (5 bases). Per the germline V gene, CDR1 is SQVTM and CDR2 is ANQGSEA. The V and J ends lost 7 bases and 3 bases respectively, with 9 bases between them. This CDR3 spans 11 amino acids. CDR3 protein: CSAQGDTEAFF. CDR3 sequence (DNA): TGCAGCGCGCAGGGTGACACTGAAGCTTTCTTT. Combining the CDR3 with reference TRBV29-1 and TRBJ1-1 gives the whole variable domain SAVISQKPSRDICQRGTSLTIQCQVDSQVTMMFWYRQQPGQSLTLIATANQGSEATYESGFVIDKFPISRPNLTFSTLTVSNMSPEDSSIYLCSAQGDTEAFFGQGTRLTVV.

The sample holds a few counts of this clonotype. This chain links TRBV12-3 or TRBV12-4 with TRBJ2-3, with 13 bases aligning to TRBD2. V trimming: 0 bases; J trimming: 6 bases; junction bases outside the gene matches: 12. The CDR3 is 19 amino acids. Written as DNA, the CDR3 is TGTGCCAGCAGTTTAGCGTCCGGGACTAGCGGGACTCCCGGTGATACGCAGTATTTT. Its protein product is CASSLASGTSGTPGDTQYF.

This clonotype has more than one count but fewer than ten. The rearrangement joins TRBV5-1 to TRBJ2-7, with 10 positions matching TRBD1. The CDR3 length is 18 residues. CDR1 is SGHRS and CDR2 is YFSETQ in the germline V gene. Unmatched junction bases numbered 21, after V lost 7 bases and J lost 5 bases. CDR3 region: CASRQRSPIGTGVNEQYF. The CDR3 bases are TGCGCCAGCCGCCAGAGATCTCCGATCGGGACAGGGGTGAACGAGCAGTACTTC.

The V and J genes are TRBV7-3 and TRBJ2-1; TRBD1 agrees at 10 bases. V lost 5 bases and J lost 7; bases outside the gene matches: 8. The CDR3 runs 15 residues. From germline, CDR1 is SGHTA and CDR2 FQGTGA. CDR3 residues: CASSVSRDRGNEQFF. The CDR3 DNA is TGTGCCAGCAGCGTGTCCCGGGACAGGGGTAATGAGCAGTTCTTC.

This clonotype was recorded once. The V and J genes are TRBV28 and TRBJ1-4; perhaps TRBD1 as D (6 bases). The V end lost 6 bases, the J end lost 5 bases, and 13 bases lay between the germline ends. Germline V gene data show CDR1 as MDHEN and CDR2 as SYDVKM. The CDR3 totals 14 residues. CDR3 bases: TGTGCCAGCAGCTTCACAGGGCAAAATGAAAAACTGTTTTTT. Its translation is CASSFTGQNEKLFF.

The chain carries TRBV20-1 and TRBJ2-7; 8 bases are shared with TRBD1. The trim removed 6 bases at V and 0 bases at J, leaving 7 bases unmatched. Germline CDR1 and CDR2: DFQATT and SNEGSKA (reference sequence). This CDR3 is 14 amino acids long. In DNA form, the CDR3 reads TGCAGTGCCGGACTACAGGGGGTCTCCTACGAGCAGTACTTC. Amino acids: CSAGLQGVSYEQYF.

The V and J genes are TRBV5-6 and TRBJ2-4, with 7 positions matching TRBD2. The CDR3 has 16 residues. Germline V CDR1 and CDR2: SGHDT, YYEEEE. The ends lost 4 bases at V and 0 bases at J; junction bases unmatched: 7. The chain's CDR3 is CASSGRGSLAKNIQYF. CDR3 sequence (DNA): TGTGCCAGCAGCGGGAGGGGCTCGCTAGCCAAAAACATTCAGTACTTC. Based on the CDR3 plus reference TRBV5-6 and TRBJ2-4, the full variable domain is DAGVTQSPTHLIKTRGQQVTLRCSPKSGHDTVSWYQQALGQGPQFIFQYYEEEERQRGNFPDRFSGHQFPNYSSELNVNALLLGDSALYLCASSGRGSLAKNIQYFGAGTRLSVL.

This clonotype has more than one count but fewer than ten. The CDR3, as DNA: TGTGCCACCAGTGCCTCCTACCCAGGGATGAATGAAAAACTGTTTTTT. It translates to CATSASYPGMNEKLFF. The chain joins TRBV24-1 to TRBJ1-4, with D possibly TRBD1 on 5 matching bases. The CDR3 is 16 residues long. Germline V CDR1 and CDR2: KGHDR, SFDVKD. Trimming took off 5 bases at V and 5 bases at J, with 17 bases between the two ends.

J is TRBJ2-3 and V is TRBV7-3; 8 positions match TRBD2. This CDR3 is 16 amino acids long. The germline V gene has CDR1 SGHTA and CDR2 FQGTGA. V gave up 5 bases and J gave up 2 bases; unmatched junction bases: 9. This CDR3 reads CASSPVSGVTTDTQYF. CDR3 nucleotides: TGTGCCAGCAGCCCCGTTAGCGGGGTAACCACAGATACGCAGTATTTT.

The sample holds a few counts of this clonotype. This rearrangement joins TRBV7-2 to TRBJ2-3; TRBD1 might be the D (6 bases). CDR1 and CDR2 from the germline V gene are SGHTA and FQGNSA. V lost 5 bases to trimming and J lost 0 bases, with 15 bases between them. The CDR3 consists of 16 residues. The CDR3 DNA reads as TGTGCCAGCAGCCCCCTGGGGACACCTAGCACAGATACGCAGTATTTT. It translates to CASSPLGTPSTDTQYF.

This chain links TRBV19 with TRBJ2-3; TRBD1 aligns across 9 bases. Per germline, CDR1 LNHDA and CDR2 SQIVND (reference sequence). After removal of 0 bases from V and 3 bases from J, the junction contained 4 bases not matched to a gene. The CDR3 covers 16 residues. CDR3 sequence reads: CASSIEGTGITDTQYF. The DNA for the CDR3 is TGTGCCAGTAGTATAGAAGGGACAGGGATAACAGATACGCAGTATTTT.

The sample holds one count of this clonotype. The rearrangement links TRBV7-2 to TRBJ2-3; TRBD1 or TRBD2 may be the D gene (6 bases each). V dropped 5 bases and J dropped 11 bases, with 17 bases sitting between them. CDR1 is SGHTA, CDR2 FQGNSA, per germline. The CDR3 extends over 13 amino acids. CDR3 nucleotides: TGTGCCAGCAGCCCTAGTGGGGGGCTGGGGCAGTATTTT. It translates to CASSPSGGLGQYF.

This clonotype has a count of ten or more. V and J are TRBV12-3 or TRBV12-4 and TRBJ2-7; unclear D gene. The CDR3 consists of 11 residues. Trimming took off 6 bases at V and 5 bases at J, with 8 bases between the two ends. CDR3 sequence (DNA): TGTGCCAGCAGCCCGTCGGACGAGCAGTACTTC. Protein: CASSPSDEQYF.

The chain uses TRBV5-5 and TRBJ2-6; possibly TRBD2 for D (5 bases). Germline V CDR1 and CDR2: SGHKS, YYEKEE (reference sequence). The CDR3 runs to 20 residues. V gave up 0 bases and J gave up 1 base, with 20 bases separating them. The chain's CDR3 is CASSLVARRLSGSGANVLTF. CDR3 DNA sequence: TGTGCCAGCAGCTTGGTAGCGCGACGGCTTTCGGGTTCTGGGGCCAACGTCCTGACTTTC. Full variable domain (remainder filled in from reference TRBV5-5 and TRBJ2-6): DAGVTQSPTHLIKTRGQQVTLRCSPISGHKSVSWYQQVLGQGPQFIFQYYEKEERGRGNFPDRFSARQFPNYSSELNVNALLLGDSALYLCASSLVARRLSGSGANVLTFGAGSRLTVL.